A selection of T cell receptor beta chains follows, all from one sample in a study of T cell responses to AZD1222 COVID-19 vaccine. The data were produced by immunoSEQ multiplex PCR, yet TCRdb's version contains in-frame clones alone and is incomplete. The sample carries 110,000 or so clones, about 86% recorded once. Source: peripheral blood, taken 28 days after the second AZD1222 dose. The receptors were sampled from an adult who received the AZD1222 COVID-19 vaccine. Both conserved end residues are part of each CDR3. A clone size is listed for some rows: how often the clone was seen (once, few, many), or a class if it is expanded.

abundance: NA
v_gene: TRBV6-5
j_gene: TRBJ1-1
CDR3aa: CASSYPGNTEAFF

abundance: NA
v_gene: TRBV5-1
j_gene: TRBJ1-5
CDR3aa: CASSAGDSNQPQHF

abundance: NA
v_gene: TRBV19
j_gene: TRBJ2-3
CDR3aa: CASTTVENKDTQYF

abundance: NA
v_gene: TRBV5-1
j_gene: TRBJ1-4
CDR3aa: CASSLAQGAGEKLFF

abundance: NA
v_gene: TRBV4-1
j_gene: TRBJ2-7
CDR3aa: CASSPYPGLAGPSYEQYF

abundance: NA
v_gene: TRBV9
j_gene: TRBJ1-1
CDR3aa: CASSANRDLNTEAFF

abundance: NA
v_gene: TRBV6-5
j_gene: TRBJ2-7
CDR3aa: CASSTRTGSYEQYF

abundance: NA
v_gene: TRBV5-8
j_gene: TRBJ1-5
CDR3aa: CASRNKRDGDQPQHF

abundance: NA
v_gene: TRBV6-5
j_gene: TRBJ1-2
CDR3aa: CASRGPNIGGYTF

abundance: NA
v_gene: TRBV7-9
j_gene: TRBJ1-1
CDR3aa: CASSIQGANTEAFF

abundance: NA
v_gene: TRBV7-9
j_gene: TRBJ2-2
CDR3aa: CASSSTWTGELFF

abundance: once
v_gene: TRBV10-3
j_gene: TRBJ2-1
CDR3aa: CAISSQGALTNEQFF

abundance: NA
v_gene: TRBV6-6
j_gene: TRBJ1-2
CDR3aa: CASSPRAGYTF